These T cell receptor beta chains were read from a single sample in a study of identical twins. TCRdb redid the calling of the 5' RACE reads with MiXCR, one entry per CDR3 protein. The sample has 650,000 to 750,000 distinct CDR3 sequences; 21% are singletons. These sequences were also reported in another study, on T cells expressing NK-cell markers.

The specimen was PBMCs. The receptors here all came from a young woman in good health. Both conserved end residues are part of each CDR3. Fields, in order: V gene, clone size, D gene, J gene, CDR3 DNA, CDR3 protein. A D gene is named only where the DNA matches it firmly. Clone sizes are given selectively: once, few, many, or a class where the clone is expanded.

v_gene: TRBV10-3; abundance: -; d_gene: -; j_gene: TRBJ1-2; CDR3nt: TGTGCCATCAGGGAAGCTAACTATGGCTACACCTTC; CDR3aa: CAIREANYGYTF
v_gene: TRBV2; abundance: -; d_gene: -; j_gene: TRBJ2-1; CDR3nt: TGTGCCAGCAGTGAACGGAACGGAACGCAGGGTAATGAGCAGTTCTTC; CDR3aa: CASSERNGTQGNEQFF
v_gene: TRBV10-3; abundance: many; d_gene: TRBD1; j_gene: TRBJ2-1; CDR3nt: TGTGCCATCCCGCAACAGGGGAACAATGAGCAGTTCTTC; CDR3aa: CAIPQQGNNEQFF
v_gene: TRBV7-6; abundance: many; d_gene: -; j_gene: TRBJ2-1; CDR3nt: TGTGCCAGCAGCTTAGTACGAGGGAGCGCATCCTACAATGAGCAGTTCTTC; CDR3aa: CASSLVRGSASYNEQFF
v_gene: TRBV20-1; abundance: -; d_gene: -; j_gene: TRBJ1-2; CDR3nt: TGCAGCTCCGGGGTTGGAGGCTACACCTTC; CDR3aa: CSSGVGGYTF
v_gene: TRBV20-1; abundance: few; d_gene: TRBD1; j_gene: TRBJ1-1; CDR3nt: TGCAGTGCTACCGGGACAGGGAGTATGAACACTGAAGCTTTCTTT; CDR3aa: CSATGTGSMNTEAFF
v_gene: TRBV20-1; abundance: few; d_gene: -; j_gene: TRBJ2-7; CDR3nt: TGCAGTGCTAGAGAGGCTCGCGGAAGAACCTACGAGCAGTACTTC; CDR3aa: CSAREARGRTYEQYF
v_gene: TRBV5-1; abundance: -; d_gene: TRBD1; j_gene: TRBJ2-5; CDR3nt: TGCGCCAGCAGCACAGGGGGGCTCGAGACCCAGTACTTC; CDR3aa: CASSTGGLETQYF
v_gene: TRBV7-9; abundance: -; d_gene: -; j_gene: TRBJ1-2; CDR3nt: TGTGCCAGCAGCTTAGGGGCAGGGGACTATGGCTACACCTTC; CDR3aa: CASSLGAGDYGYTF
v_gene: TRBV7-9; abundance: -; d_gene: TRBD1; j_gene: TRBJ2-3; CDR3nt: TGTGCCAGCAGCTTATGGACAGGAAACACAGATACGCAGTATTTT; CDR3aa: CASSLWTGNTDTQYF
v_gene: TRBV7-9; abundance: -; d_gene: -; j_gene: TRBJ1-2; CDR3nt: TGTGCCAGCAGCCCGTCGGGAGCTAACTATGGCTACACCTTC; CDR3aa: CASSPSGANYGYTF
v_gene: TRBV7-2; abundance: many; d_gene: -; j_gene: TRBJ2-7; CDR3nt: TGTGCCAGCAGCCCCGACCGACAGACCTCCTACGAGCAGTACTTC; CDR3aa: CASSPDRQTSYEQYF
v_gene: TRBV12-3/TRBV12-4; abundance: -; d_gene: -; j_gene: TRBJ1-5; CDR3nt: TGTGCCAGCAAGGCGGGGGCCGTCAATCAGCCCCAGCATTTT; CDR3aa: CASKAGAVNQPQHF
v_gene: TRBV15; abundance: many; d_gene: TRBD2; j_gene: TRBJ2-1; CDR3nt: TGTGCCACCAGCCCCCCCGCTAGCGGTTCCAATGAGCAGTTCTTC; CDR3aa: CATSPPASGSNEQFF
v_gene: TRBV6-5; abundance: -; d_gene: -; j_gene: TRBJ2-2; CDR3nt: TGTGCCAGCAGTTACGGGACAACCGGGGAGCTGTTTTTT; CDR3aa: CASSYGTTGELFF
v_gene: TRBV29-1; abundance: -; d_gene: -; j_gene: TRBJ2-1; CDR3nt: TGCAGCGTTGAGGGGCAGGGTGCTTGGGGTGAGCAGTTCTTC; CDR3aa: CSVEGQGAWGEQFF
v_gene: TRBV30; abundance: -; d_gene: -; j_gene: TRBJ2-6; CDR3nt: TGTGCCTGGAGTGGAGGCAACTCTGGGGCCAACGTCCTGACTTTC; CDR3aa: CAWSGGNSGANVLTF
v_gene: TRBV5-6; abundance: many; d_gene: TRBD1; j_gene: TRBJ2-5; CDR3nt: TGTGCCAGCAGCTTGGACTCCGGGACAGGTGTGGAGACCCAGTACTTC; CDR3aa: CASSLDSGTGVETQYF
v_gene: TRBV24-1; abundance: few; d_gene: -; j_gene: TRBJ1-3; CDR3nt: TGTGCCACCAGTGCCGTTACCCGCAGGGACTCTGGAAACACCATATATTTT; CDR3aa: CATSAVTRRDSGNTIYF
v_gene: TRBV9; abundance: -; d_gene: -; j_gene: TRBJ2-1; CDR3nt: TGTGCCAGCAGCGCCCGCTATGGACCCCCCCCCGACAATGAGCAGTTCTTC; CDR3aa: CASSARYGPPPDNEQFF
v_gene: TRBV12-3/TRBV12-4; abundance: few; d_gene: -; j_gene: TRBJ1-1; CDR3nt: TGTGCCAGCAGTCCTCGGACGAACACTGAAGCTTTCTTT; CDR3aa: CASSPRTNTEAFF
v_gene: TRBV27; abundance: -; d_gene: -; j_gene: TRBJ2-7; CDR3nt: TGTGCCAGCAGTCTAGGGGGAATTGACGAGCAGTACTTC; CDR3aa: CASSLGGIDEQYF
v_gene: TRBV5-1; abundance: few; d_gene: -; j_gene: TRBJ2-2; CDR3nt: TGCGCCAGCAGCTCACCCCAGGGATCCGGGGAGCTGTTTTTT; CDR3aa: CASSSPQGSGELFF
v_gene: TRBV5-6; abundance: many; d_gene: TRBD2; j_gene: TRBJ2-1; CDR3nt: TGTGCCAGCAGCTTCCCGGGACTAGCCATCGCCTACAATGAGCAGTTCTTC; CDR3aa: CASSFPGLAIAYNEQFF
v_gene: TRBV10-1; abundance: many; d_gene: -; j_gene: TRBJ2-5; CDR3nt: TGCGCCAGCAGTGGGGGACACCCCCCTCTAGATGTGACCCAGTACTTC; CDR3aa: CASSGGHPPLDVTQYF
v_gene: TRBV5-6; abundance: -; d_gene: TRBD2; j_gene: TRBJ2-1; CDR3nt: TGTGCCAGCAGCTTGGTCGGCGGGAGGCATGAGCAGTTCTTC; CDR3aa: CASSLVGGRHEQFF
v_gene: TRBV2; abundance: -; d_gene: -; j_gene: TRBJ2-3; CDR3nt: TGTGCCAGCAGTGACAAGGTGGGAACAGGATTCACAGATACGCAGTATTTT; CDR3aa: CASSDKVGTGFTDTQYF
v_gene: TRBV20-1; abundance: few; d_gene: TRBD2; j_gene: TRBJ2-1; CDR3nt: TGCAGTGCCGGATCCGGGACTAGGTTGGGCAATGAGCAGTTCTTC; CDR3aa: CSAGSGTRLGNEQFF
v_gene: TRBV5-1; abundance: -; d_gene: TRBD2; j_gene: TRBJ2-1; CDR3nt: TGCGCCAGCAGCTTGGGGTATAGCGGGAGTCTTTACAATGAGCAGTTCTTC; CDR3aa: CASSLGYSGSLYNEQFF
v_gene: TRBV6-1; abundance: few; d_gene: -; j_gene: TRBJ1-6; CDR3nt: TGTGCCAGCAGTCCACCTACGGGCTCACCCCTCCACTTT; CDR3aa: CASSPPTGSPLHF
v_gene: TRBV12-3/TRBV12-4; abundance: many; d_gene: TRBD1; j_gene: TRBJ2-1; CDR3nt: TGTGCCAGCAGGATCCGGGACAGGCAGTTCTTC; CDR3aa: CASRIRDRQFF
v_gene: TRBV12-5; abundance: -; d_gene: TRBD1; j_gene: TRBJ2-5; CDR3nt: TGTGCTAGTGGTACAGCCCCCATGACAGGGGGAGAGACCCAGTACTTC; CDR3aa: CASGTAPMTGGETQYF
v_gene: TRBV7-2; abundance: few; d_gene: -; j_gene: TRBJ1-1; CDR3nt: TGTGCCAGCAGCTGGGAGGGTCCTGAAGCTTTCTTT; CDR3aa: CASSWEGPEAFF
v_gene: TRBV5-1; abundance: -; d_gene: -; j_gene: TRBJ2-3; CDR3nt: TGCGCCAGCAGCTTGGGACAGGCTACAGATACGCAGTATTTT; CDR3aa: CASSLGQATDTQYF
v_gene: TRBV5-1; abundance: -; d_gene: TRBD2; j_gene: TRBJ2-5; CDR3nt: TGCGCCAGCAGCTTGGCCGTCAGCGGGGGGGAAGAGACCCAGTACTTC; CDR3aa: CASSLAVSGGEETQYF
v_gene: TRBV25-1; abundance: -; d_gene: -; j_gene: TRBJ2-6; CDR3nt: TGTGCCAGCAGTGAAGGAGCCTCTGGGGCCAACGTCCTGACTTTC; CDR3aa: CASSEGASGANVLTF
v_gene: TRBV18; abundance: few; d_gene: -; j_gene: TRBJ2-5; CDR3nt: TGTGCCAGCTCACCGACGGCTAGCCAAGAGACCCAGTACTTC; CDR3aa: CASSPTASQETQYF
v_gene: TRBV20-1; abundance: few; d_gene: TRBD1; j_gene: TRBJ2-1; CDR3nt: TGCAGTGCTACCGGACAGGGCTACAATGAGCAGTTCTTC; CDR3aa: CSATGQGYNEQFF
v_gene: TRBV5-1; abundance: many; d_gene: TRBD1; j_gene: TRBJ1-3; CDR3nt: TGCGCCAGCAGCTTGGCGGGACAGGGAAACACCATATATTTT; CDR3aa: CASSLAGQGNTIYF
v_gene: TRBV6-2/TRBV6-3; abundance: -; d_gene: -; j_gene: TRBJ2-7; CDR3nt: TGTGCCAGCAGTTACACACCGGCTAACGAGCAGTACTTC; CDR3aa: CASSYTPANEQYF
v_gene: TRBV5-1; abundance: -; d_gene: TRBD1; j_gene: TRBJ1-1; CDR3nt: TGCGCCAGCAGCCCACAGGGGGAAAACACTGAAGCCTTCTTT; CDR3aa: CASSPQGENTEAFF
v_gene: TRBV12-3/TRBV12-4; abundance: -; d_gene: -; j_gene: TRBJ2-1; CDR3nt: TGTGCCAGCCGACCTCCCGGCAATGAGCAGTTCTTC; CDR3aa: CASRPPGNEQFF
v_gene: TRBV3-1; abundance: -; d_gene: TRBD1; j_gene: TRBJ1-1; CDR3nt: TGTGCCAGCAGCCAAGATTTATCGCAGGGGGAAGACACTGAAGCTTTCTTT; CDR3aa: CASSQDLSQGEDTEAFF
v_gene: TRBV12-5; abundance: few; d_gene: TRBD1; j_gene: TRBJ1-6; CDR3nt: TGTGCTAGTGGTGGGACAGGGCATTCACCCCTCCACTTT; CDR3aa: CASGGTGHSPLHF
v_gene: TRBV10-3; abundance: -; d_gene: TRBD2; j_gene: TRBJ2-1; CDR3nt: TGTGCCATCAGTAGCGGGAGCTCCTACAATGAGCAGTTCTTC; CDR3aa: CAISSGSSYNEQFF
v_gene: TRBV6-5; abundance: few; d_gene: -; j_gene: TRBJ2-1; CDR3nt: TGTGCCAGCAGTCCCGGTCGGGATCTTAAGTTCTTC; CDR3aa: CASSPGRDLKFF
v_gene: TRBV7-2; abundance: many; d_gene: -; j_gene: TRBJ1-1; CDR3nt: TGTGCCAGCAGCCCAATAGGTCTCACCTTCACTGAAGCTTTCTTT; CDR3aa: CASSPIGLTFTEAFF
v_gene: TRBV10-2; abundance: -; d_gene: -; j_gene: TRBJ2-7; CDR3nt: TGCGCCAGCAGTGAGCCCTACCCCGGGACGGTGTACTTC; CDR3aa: CASSEPYPGTVYF
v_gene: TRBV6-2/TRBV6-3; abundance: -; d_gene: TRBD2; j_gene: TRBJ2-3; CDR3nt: TGTGCCAGCAGATCGGGACTAGCGGGAGGGCAAGATACGCAGTATTTT; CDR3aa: CASRSGLAGGQDTQYF
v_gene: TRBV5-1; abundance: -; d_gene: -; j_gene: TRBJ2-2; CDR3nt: TGCGCCAGCAGCATGGACAGAGGTCGGGGGGAGCTGTTTTTT; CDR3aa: CASSMDRGRGELFF
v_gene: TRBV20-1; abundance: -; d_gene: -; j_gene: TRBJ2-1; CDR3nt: TGCAGTGCCCGAGGGGGCGGGGCGGCCTACAATGAGCAGTTCTTC; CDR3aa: CSARGGGAAYNEQFF
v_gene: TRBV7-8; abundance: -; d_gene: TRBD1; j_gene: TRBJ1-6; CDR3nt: TGTGCCAGCAGCGCACGGACAGGGGGACCTAATTCACCCCTCCACTTT; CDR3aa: CASSARTGGPNSPLHF
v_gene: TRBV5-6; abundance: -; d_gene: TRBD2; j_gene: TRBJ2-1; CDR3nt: TGTGCCAGCAGCATATTACTAGCGGGAGTAGTCGATGAGCAGTTCTTC; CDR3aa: CASSILLAGVVDEQFF
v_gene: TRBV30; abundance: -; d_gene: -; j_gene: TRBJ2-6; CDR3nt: TGTGCCTGGGGCCAGGGTTCTGGGGCCAACGTCCTGACTTTC; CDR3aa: CAWGQGSGANVLTF
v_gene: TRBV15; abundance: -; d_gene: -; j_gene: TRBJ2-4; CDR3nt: TGTGCCACCAGCCCCCGCCCGGCAAACTACAAAAACATTCAGTACTTC; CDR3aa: CATSPRPANYKNIQYF
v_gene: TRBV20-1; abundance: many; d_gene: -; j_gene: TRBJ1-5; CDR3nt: TGCAGTGCTGGGGAGCCCCAGCATTTT; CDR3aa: CSAGEPQHF
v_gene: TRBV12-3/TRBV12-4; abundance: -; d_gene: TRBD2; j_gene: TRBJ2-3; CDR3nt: TGTGCCAGCAGGCGACTAGCGGGGGGCCGGGATACGCAGTATTTT; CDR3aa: CASRRLAGGRDTQYF
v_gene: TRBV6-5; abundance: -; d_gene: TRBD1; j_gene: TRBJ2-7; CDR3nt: TGTGCCACGCGGACAGGGGGCTACGAGCAGTACTTC; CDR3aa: CATRTGGYEQYF
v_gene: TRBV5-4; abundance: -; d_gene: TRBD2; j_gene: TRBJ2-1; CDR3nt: TGTGCCAGCAGCTGGGGGCACCCTAGCGGGGGGGCCAATGAGCAGTTCTTC; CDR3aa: CASSWGHPSGGANEQFF